This T cell receptor (beta chain) was captured by sequencing in a study of technical replicates of blood from several donors. The repertoire was sequenced with immunoSEQ multiplex PCR; TCRdb's copy has only in-frame clones and lacks some. The sample shows tens of thousands of clones, approximately 96% of them seen only once. Germline V gene lookup returns CDR1 GTSNPN and CDR2 SVGIG (reference sequence). The junction had 13 bases not matched to a gene; V was cut back by 8 bases and J by 7 bases. This CDR3 spans 13 amino acids. The receptor was isolated from a human donor in good health. J is TRBJ1-2 and V is TRBV30, with 7 nucleotides matching TRBD1. Sequenced: T cells isolated from PBMCs. CDR3 in amino acids: CAAEDRPLGGYTF. The DNA of the CDR3 is TGTGCCGCCGAGGACAGGCCCTTGGGTGGCTACACCTTC.